This T cell receptor (beta chain) was obtained from a study of blood T cells in healthy people across ages. Points from the study as a whole: Roughly linear declines in TCR beta diversity per million T cells occurred with age. Estimates of total diversity, which came from one million sequenced T cells, were considered to be underestimates.

The donors, healthy Caucasians from Russia, were aged about 6 to 100. It was with a sample-barcoded 5' primer and a J-beta primer mix that a second PCR of roughly 7 to 12 cycles was run. Each single sample gave us at least 2.5 million CDR3-containing paired-end reads. A single record per CDR3 protein comes from TCRdb applying MiXCR to the 5' RACE reads. The table includes approximately 1.5 million distinct CDR3 sequences, about 31% detected once. Trimming took 0 bases from V and 6 from J, leaving 13 bases between them. This CDR3 is 15 amino acids long. The germline gives CDR1 SGDLS, CDR2 YYNGEE. There are a few counts of this clonotype. The antigen is undetermined.

The V call is TRBV9, the J call TRBJ2-1; D perhaps matches TRBD2 (5 bases). Sequencing was done on a sample of blood. The TCR comes from a woman between 25 and 40 years old in good health. The CDR3 DNA is TGTGCCAGCAGCGTAGATGGAGCGGAGACCAATGAGCAGTTCTTC. This encodes CASSVDGAETNEQFF.